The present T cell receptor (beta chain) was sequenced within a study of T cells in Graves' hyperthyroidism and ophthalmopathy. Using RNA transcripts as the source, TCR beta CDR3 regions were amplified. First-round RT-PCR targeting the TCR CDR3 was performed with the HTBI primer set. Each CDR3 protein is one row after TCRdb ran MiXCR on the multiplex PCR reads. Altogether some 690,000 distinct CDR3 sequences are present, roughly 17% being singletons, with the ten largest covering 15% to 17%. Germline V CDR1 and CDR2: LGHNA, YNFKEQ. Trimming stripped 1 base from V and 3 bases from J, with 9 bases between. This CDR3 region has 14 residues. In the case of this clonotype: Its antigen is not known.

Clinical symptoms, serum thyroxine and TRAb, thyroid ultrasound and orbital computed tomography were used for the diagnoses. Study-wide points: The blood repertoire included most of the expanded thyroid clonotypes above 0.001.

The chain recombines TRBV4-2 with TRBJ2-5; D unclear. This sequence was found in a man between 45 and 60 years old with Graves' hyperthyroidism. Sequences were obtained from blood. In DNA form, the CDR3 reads TGTGCCAGCAGCCAAGGACAATTCGAAGAGACCCAGTACTTC. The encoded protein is CASSQGQFEETQYF.